This T cell receptor (beta chain) comes out of a study of shared clonotypes between healthy human individuals. Study-wide points: Naive CD4 clonotypes were shared across several donors at about 5%. Apart from blood, nothing was sampled; tissue repertoires likely differ.

Concerning this clone: Its antigen is still unknown.

Naive CD8 cells lacked CD45RO and underwent positive selection for CCR7, leaving out terminally differentiated effector memory CD45RA+ cells. Germline V lookup: CDR1 ENHRY, CDR2 SYGVKD. The CDR3 has 16 residues. With V trimmed by 0 bases and J by 4 bases, 4 bases remained unmatched. The assay was immunoSEQ multiplex PCR, and TCRdb's table has in-frame clones only and misses some. The sample yields about 2.2 million clones, around 93% seen once. The gene calls are TRBV10-3 and TRBJ2-1; TRBD2 aligns across 9 bases. This receptor was taken from a man younger than 35 in good health. Some clones in this sample may be carry-over from other donors' samples. Sequencing was done on a sample of naive CD8+ T cells from PBMCs. As DNA, the CDR3 is TGTGCCATCAGTGAGTCGACCCTAGCGGGGTACAATGAGCAGTTCTTC. Its protein product is CAISESTLAGYNEQFF.